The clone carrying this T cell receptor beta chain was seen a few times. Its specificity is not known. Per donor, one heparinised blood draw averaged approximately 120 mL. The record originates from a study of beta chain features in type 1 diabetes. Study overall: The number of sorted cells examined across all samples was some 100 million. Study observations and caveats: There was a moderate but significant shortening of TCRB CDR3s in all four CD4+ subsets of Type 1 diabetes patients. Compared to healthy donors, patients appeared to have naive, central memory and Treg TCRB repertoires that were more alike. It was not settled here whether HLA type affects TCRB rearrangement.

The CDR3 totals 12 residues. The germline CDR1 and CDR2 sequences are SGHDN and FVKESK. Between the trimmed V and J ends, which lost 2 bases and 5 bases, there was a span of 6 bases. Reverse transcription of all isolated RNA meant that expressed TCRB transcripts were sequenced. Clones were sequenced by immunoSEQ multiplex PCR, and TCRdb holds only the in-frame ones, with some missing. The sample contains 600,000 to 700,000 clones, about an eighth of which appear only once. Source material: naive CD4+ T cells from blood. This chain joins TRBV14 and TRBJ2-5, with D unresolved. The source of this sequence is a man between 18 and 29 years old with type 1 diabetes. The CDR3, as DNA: TGTGCCAGCAGCCAATCGATGGAGACCCAGTACTTC. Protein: CASSQSMETQYF.